A selection of T cell receptor beta chains follows, all from one sample in a study of cytomegalovirus exposure and HLA in healthy donors. Profiled with immunoSEQ multiplex PCR; TCRdb holds only in-frame clones, not every one. The sample shows some 140,000 clones, 70% to 90% of them seen only once. Sequencing used PBMCs. The receptors here all came from a woman aged 25 to 39 in good health and CMV-seronegative. Both conserved end residues are part of each CDR3. Fields, in order: CDR3 DNA, CDR3 protein, V gene, J gene, D gene, clone size. D genes are given only for firm matches. Not all rows give a size; the values are once, few, many and, for expanded clones, a class.

TGTGCCAGCAGGCAGGGATCTGTCACCGGGGAGCTGTTTTTT,CASRQGSVTGELFF,TRBV6-1,TRBJ2-2,-,-
TGTGCCAGCAGCACCGGGACAGGGACCTACGAGCAGTACTTC,CASSTGTGTYEQYF,TRBV7-6,TRBJ2-7,TRBD1,-
TGTGGGGAGGGTATGGGTCTGACCTTC,CGEGMGLTF,TRBV10-3,TRBJ1-2,-,-
TGTGCCAGCAGCCTCACGGTCTGGGAGCAGTTCTTC,CASSLTVWEQFF,TRBV11-2,TRBJ2-1,-,-
TGCGCCAGCAGCTTGCTAGCAGGGGGCGACTATGGCTACACCTTC,CASSLLAGGDYGYTF,TRBV5-1,TRBJ1-2,TRBD1,-
TGCGCCAGCAGCTTTGGCTCGCCAGACACCTACGAGCAGTACTTC,CASSFGSPDTYEQYF,TRBV5-1,TRBJ2-7,-,-
TGTGCCAGCAGCGATACGTACAGGGAGTTGAACACCGGGGAGCTGTTTTTT,CASSDTYRELNTGELFF,TRBV7-9,TRBJ2-2,-,-
TGTGCCAGCAGCTTAGTACAGGGGACGAATGGCTACACCTTC,CASSLVQGTNGYTF,TRBV7-9,TRBJ1-2,TRBD1,-
TGCGCCAGCAGCCAAGACTACGGAGATGAGCAGTTCTTC,CASSQDYGDEQFF,TRBV4-1,TRBJ2-1,-,-
TGTGCCTGGAGTGTACAACCATCTTACGAGCAGTACTTC,CAWSVQPSYEQYF,TRBV30,TRBJ2-7,-,once